These T cell receptor beta chains were read from a single sample in a study of response to subunit inactivated influenza vaccine. TCRdb re-analysed the RT-PCR reads in MiXCR, keeping a single row per CDR3 protein. The sample has a few hundred thousand distinct CDR3 sequences; 20% to 25% are singletons. The sample consisted of PBMCs from blood, taken 21 months after vaccination. All receptors derive from a man in his fifties or sixties who received an inactivated influenza vaccine. The CDR3 runs from the conserved cysteine through the conserved F or W. Fields, in order: V gene, J gene, clone size, D gene, CDR3 protein, CDR3 DNA. D genes are given only for firm matches. For some rows the clone size is stated as once, few or many, or as a class when expanded; others skip it.

>TRBV7-2|TRBJ2-7|-|TRBD2
CASSLRASGKTYEQYF
TGTGCCAGCAGCTTAAGGGCTAGCGGGAAAACCTACGAGCAGTACTTC
>TRBV20-1|TRBJ2-7|few|TRBD2
CSARDSGTSDYEQYF
TGCAGTGCTAGAGATTCCGGGACTAGCGACTACGAGCAGTACTTC
>TRBV5-1|TRBJ2-5|few|TRBD1
CASSQQGRQETQYF
TGCGCCAGCAGCCAACAGGGGCGTCAAGAGACCCAGTACTTC
>TRBV7-8|TRBJ2-1|many|-
CASSPSEFF
TGTGCCAGCAGCCCATCGGAGTTCTTC
>TRBV7-2|TRBJ1-1|-|-
CASSPVLALNTEAFF
TGTGCCAGCAGCCCGGTCCTTGCCTTGAACACTGAAGCTTTCTTT
>TRBV6-1|TRBJ2-1|many|TRBD2
CASRTLPGLGYNEQFF
TGTGCCAGCAGAACCCTCCCGGGACTAGGCTACAATGAGCAGTTCTTC
>TRBV6-2/TRBV6-3|TRBJ2-7|few|TRBD2
CASSSGTSLYEQYF
TGTGCCAGCAGCTCCGGGACTAGCCTCTACGAGCAGTACTTC
>TRBV5-1|TRBJ1-1|few|TRBD1
CASSLPTKTGTGGGRTEAFF
TGCGCCAGCAGCTTGCCGACAAAAACCGGGACAGGGGGCGGAAGGACTGAAGCTTTCTTT
>TRBV7-7|TRBJ2-2|many|TRBD2
CASSLASPGLGIENTGELFF
TGTGCTAGCAGCTTAGCCTCACCGGGACTAGGGATCGAAAACACCGGGGAGCTGTTTTTT
>TRBV6-6|TRBJ1-2|few|-
CASSFQGGYGYTF
TGTGCCAGCAGCTTTCAAGGGGGCTATGGCTACACCTTC
>TRBV28|TRBJ2-7|-|TRBD1
CASSRLDRGYEQYF
TGTGCCAGCAGTCGACTCGACAGGGGATACGAGCAGTACTTC
>TRBV7-8|TRBJ2-5|-|TRBD1
CASSWDRGQETQYF
TGTGCCAGCAGCTGGGACAGGGGCCAAGAGACCCAGTACTTC
>TRBV19|TRBJ1-1|-|-
CASSHLDSRATEAFF
TGTGCCAGTAGTCATTTGGACAGTCGGGCCACTGAAGCTTTCTTT
>TRBV10-3|TRBJ2-7|-|TRBD1
CAISGPGQSEIF
TGTGCCATCAGCGGCCCGGGACAGTCGGAGATCTTC
>TRBV11-2|TRBJ1-2|few|-
CASSSPSTGLYGYTF
TGTGCCAGCAGCTCTCCTTCGACAGGCCTCTATGGCTACACCTTC
>TRBV5-6|TRBJ2-5|-|TRBD1
CASSFPWTGEETQYF
TGTGCCAGCAGCTTCCCCTGGACAGGCGAAGAGACCCAGTACTTC
>TRBV12-3/TRBV12-4|TRBJ1-1|-|TRBD1
CASTRQGEDTEAFF
TGTGCCAGCACCAGACAGGGGGAGGACACTGAAGCTTTCTTT
>TRBV20-1|TRBJ1-2|many|-
CSAHTTNYGYTF
TGCAGTGCTCACACCACGAACTATGGCTACACCTTC
>TRBV5-1|TRBJ2-1|-|-
CASSLLPRSNEQFF
TGCGCCAGCAGCCTCTTGCCACGAAGTAATGAGCAGTTCTTC
>TRBV5-1|TRBJ2-7|-|-
CASNLGSDYEQYF
TGCGCCAGCAACCTAGGGAGTGACTACGAGCAGTACTTC
>TRBV10-3|TRBJ2-3|-|-
CAISEGWPSTDTQYF
TGTGCCATCTCTGAGGGCTGGCCCAGCACAGATACGCAGTATTTT
>TRBV3-1|TRBJ2-7|few|-
CASSPRGPEGEQYF
TGTGCCAGCAGCCCTCGAGGGCCTGAAGGCGAGCAGTACTTC
>TRBV3-1|TRBJ2-4|-|TRBD2
CASSRSGGAKNIQYF
TGTGCCAGCAGCCGTAGCGGGGGAGCCAAAAACATTCAGTACTTC
>TRBV29-1|TRBJ1-2|few|TRBD1
CSVDQGPNRDRGHGYTF
TGCAGCGTTGATCAAGGCCCCAACCGGGACAGGGGGCATGGCTACACCTTC
>TRBV5-1|TRBJ1-1|-|-
CASSSLVRTTEAFF
TGCGCCAGCAGCTCCCTTGTAAGGACCACTGAAGCTTTCTTT
>TRBV20-1|TRBJ1-5|few|-
CSARVRAGNQPQHF
TGCAGTGCTAGAGTTCGGGCCGGGAATCAGCCCCAGCATTTT
>TRBV16|TRBJ1-5|many|TRBD1
CASSQDRVRNQPQHF
TGTGCCAGCAGCCAAGACAGGGTCCGGAATCAGCCCCAGCATTTT
>TRBV6-5|TRBJ2-5|-|-
CASSYSLSRAETQYF
TGTGCCAGCAGTTACTCGCTCTCCAGGGCAGAGACCCAGTACTTC
>TRBV29-1|TRBJ1-2|-|-
CSVEGGGQPNYGYTF
TGCAGCGTTGAAGGTGGCGGCCAGCCTAACTATGGCTACACCTTC
>TRBV6-1|TRBJ2-5|few|TRBD2
CASSKTSSQETQYF
TGTGCCAGCAGTAAGACTAGCAGCCAAGAGACCCAGTACTTC
>TRBV20-1|TRBJ2-5|many|-
CSAREETQYF
TGCAGTGCCAGAGAGGAGACCCAGTACTTC